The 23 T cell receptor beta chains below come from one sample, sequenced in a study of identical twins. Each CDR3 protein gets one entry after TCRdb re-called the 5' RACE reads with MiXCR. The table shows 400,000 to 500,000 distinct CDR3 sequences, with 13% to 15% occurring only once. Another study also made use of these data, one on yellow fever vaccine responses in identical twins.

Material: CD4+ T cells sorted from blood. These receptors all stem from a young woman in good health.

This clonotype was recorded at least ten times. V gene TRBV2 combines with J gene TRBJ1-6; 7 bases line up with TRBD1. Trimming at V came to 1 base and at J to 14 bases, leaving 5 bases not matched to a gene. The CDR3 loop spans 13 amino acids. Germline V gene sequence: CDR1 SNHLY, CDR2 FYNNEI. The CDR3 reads CASSEVGRGALHF. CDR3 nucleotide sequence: TGTGCCAGCAGTGAAGTCGGCAGGGGGGCCCTCCACTTT.

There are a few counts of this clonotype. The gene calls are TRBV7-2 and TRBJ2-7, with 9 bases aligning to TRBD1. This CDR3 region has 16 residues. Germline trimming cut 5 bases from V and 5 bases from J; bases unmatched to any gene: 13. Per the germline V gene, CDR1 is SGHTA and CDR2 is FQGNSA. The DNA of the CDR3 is TGTGCCAGCAGCCCACTCGTGGACAGGGGTAAAAACGAGCAGTACTTC. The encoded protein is CASSPLVDRGKNEQYF.

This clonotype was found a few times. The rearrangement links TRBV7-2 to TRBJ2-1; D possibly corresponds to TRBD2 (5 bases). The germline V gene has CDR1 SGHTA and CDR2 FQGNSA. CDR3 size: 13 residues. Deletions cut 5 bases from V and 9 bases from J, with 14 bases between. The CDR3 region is CASSLRRAGEQFF. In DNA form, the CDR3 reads TGTGCCAGCAGCCTTCGGCGGGCTGGTGAGCAGTTCTTC.

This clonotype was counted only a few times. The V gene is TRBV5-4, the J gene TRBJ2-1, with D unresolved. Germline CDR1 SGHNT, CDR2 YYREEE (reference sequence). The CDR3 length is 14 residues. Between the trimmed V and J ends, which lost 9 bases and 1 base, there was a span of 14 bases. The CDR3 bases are TGTGCCACGCTCAAAGATCCTTCCTACAATGAGCAGTTCTTC. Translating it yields CATLKDPSYNEQFF.

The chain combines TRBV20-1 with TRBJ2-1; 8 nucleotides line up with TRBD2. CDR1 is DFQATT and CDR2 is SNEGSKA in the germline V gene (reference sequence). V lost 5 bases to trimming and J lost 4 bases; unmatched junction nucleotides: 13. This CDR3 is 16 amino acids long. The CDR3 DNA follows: TGCAGTGCTTCCAGTCCCGGGACTAGGACTTACAATGAGCAGTTCTTC. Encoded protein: CSASSPGTRTYNEQFF.

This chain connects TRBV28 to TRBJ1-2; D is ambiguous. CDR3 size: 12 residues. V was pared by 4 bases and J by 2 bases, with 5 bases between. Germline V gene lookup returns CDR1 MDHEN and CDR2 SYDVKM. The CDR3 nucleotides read TGTGCCAGCAGTTCACAGAACTATGGCTACACCTTC. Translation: CASSSQNYGYTF.

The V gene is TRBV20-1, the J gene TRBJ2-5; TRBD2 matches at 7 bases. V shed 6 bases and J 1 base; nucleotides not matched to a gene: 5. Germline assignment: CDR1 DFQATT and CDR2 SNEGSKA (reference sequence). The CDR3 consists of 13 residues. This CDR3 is CSAASGLQETQYF. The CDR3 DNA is TGCAGTGCCGCTAGCGGCCTCCAAGAGACCCAGTACTTC.

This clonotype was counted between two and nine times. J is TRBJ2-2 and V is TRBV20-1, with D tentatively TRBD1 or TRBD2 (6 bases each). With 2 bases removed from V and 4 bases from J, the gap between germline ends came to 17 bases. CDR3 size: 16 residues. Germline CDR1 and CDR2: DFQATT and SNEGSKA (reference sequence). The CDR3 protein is CSARSWGASITGELFF. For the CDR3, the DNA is TGCAGTGCTAGATCGTGGGGGGCCTCGATCACCGGGGAGCTGTTTTTT.

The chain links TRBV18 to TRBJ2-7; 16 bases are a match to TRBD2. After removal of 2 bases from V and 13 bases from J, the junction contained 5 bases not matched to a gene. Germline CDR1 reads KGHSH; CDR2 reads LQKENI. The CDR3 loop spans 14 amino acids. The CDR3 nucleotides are TGTGCCAGCTCACCAACCGGGACTAGCGGGAGGGAATACTTC. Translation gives CASSPTGTSGREYF.

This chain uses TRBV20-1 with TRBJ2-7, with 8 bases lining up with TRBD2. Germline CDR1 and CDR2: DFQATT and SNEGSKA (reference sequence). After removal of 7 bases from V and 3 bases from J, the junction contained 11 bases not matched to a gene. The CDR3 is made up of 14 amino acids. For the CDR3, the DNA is TGCAGTGGGCTAGACGAGCGGGGGATCTACGAGCAGTACTTC. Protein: CSGLDERGIYEQYF.

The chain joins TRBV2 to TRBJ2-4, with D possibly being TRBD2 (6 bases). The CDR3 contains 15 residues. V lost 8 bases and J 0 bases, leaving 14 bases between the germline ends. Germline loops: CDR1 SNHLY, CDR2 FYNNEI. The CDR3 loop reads CASCRESLAKNIQYF. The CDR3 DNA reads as TGTGCCAGCTGTCGGGAGAGCTTAGCCAAAAACATTCAGTACTTC.

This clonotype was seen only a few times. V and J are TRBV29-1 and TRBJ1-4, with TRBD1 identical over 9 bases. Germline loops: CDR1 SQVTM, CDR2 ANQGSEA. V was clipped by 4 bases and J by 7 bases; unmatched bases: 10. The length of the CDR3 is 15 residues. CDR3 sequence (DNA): TGCAGCGTTGTGGGACAGGGCCAAGTTGGTGAAAAACTGTTTTTT. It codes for CSVVGQGQVGEKLFF. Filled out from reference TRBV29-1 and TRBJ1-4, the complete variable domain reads SAVISQKPSRDICQRGTSLTIQCQVDSQVTMMFWYRQQPGQSLTLIATANQGSEATYESGFVIDKFPISRPNLTFSTLTVSNMSPEDSSIYLCSVVGQGQVGEKLFFGSGTQLSVL.

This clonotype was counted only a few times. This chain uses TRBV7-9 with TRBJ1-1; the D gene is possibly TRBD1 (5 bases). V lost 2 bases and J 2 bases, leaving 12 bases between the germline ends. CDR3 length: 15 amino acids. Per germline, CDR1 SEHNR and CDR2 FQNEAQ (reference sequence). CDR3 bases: TGTGCCAGCAGCTTAATCGGGGCCGTAAACACTGAAGCTTTCTTT. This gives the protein CASSLIGAVNTEAFF.

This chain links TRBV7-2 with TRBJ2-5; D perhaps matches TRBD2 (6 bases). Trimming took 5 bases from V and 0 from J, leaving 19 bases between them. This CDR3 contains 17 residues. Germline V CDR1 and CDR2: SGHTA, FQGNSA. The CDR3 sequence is CASSPGRDFWDQETQYF. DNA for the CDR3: TGTGCCAGCAGCCCTGGGCGGGATTTTTGGGACCAAGAGACCCAGTACTTC.

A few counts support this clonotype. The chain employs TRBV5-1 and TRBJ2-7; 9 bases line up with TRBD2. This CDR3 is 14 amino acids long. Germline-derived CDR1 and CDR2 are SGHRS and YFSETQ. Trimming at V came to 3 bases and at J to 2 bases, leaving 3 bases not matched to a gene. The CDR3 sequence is CASSSGLAAYEQYF. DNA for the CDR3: TGCGCCAGCAGCTCGGGACTAGCAGCCTACGAGCAGTACTTC.

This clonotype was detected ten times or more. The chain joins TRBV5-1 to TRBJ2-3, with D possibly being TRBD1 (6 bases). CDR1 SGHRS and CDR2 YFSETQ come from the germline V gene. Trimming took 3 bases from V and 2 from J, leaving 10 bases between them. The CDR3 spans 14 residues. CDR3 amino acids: CASSSRDNTDTQYF. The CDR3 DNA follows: TGCGCCAGCAGCTCCCGGGACAACACAGATACGCAGTATTTT.

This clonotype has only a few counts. The chain's CDR3 is CASSLEGSWGLSYGYTF. CDR3 in DNA: TGTGCCAGCAGCTTGGAAGGGTCTTGGGGTCTGTCATATGGCTACACCTTC. The chain links TRBV5-5 to TRBJ1-2; D remains unclear. The germline CDR1 and CDR2 sequences are SGHKS and YYEKEE (reference sequence). Trimming took 0 bases from V and 5 from J, leaving 20 bases between them. This CDR3 has 17 amino acids. Variable domain in full (rest from reference TRBV5-5 and TRBJ1-2): DAGVTQSPTHLIKTRGQQVTLRCSPISGHKSVSWYQQVLGQGPQFIFQYYEKEERGRGNFPDRFSARQFPNYSSELNVNALLLGDSALYLCASSLEGSWGLSYGYTFGSGTRLTVV.

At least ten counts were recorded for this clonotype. CDR3 nucleotides: TGTGCCAGCAGCCAAGCGGGACCCAGCTCCTACAATGAGCAGTTCTTC. This codes for CASSQAGPSSYNEQFF. This chain links TRBV3-1 with TRBJ2-1; the D call may be TRBD1 or TRBD2 (5 bases each). V lost 1 base to trimming and J lost 0 bases, with 10 bases between them. Germline V gene sequence: CDR1 LGHDT, CDR2 YNNKEL (reference sequence). The length of the CDR3 is 16 residues.

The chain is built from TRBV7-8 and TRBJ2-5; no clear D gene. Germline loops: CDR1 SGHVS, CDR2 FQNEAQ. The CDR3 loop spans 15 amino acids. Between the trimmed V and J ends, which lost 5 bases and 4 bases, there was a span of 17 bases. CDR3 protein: CASSGSDGGVETQYF. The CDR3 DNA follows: TGTGCCAGCAGCGGATCGGACGGTGGGGTAGAGACCCAGTACTTC.

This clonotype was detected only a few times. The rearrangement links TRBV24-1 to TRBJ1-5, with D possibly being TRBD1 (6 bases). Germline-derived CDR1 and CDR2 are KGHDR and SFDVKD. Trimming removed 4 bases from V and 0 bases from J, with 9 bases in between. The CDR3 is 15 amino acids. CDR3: CATSEATGSNQPQHF. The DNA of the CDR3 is TGTGCCACCAGTGAAGCGACAGGTAGCAATCAGCCCCAGCATTTT.

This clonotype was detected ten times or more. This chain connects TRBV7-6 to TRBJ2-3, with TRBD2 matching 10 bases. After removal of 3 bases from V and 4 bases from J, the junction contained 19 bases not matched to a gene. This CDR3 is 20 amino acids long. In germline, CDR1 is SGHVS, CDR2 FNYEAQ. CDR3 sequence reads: CASSFRPPGTSEWGADTQYF. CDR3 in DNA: TGTGCCAGCAGCTTCCGACCTCCCGGGACTAGCGAATGGGGGGCAGATACGCAGTATTTT.

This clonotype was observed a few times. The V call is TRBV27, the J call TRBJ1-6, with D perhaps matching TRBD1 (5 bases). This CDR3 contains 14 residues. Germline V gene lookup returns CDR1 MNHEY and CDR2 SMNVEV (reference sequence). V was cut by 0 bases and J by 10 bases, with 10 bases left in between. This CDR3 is CASSLSRVGSPLHF. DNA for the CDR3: TGTGCCAGCAGTTTATCCAGGGTGGGATCACCCCTCCACTTT.

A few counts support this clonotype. Here the CDR3 DNA reads TGTGCCTGGAGCCCCGGGGCTAAAGAGACCCAGTACTTC. Its protein product is CAWSPGAKETQYF. The chain recombines TRBV30 with TRBJ2-5, with D perhaps TRBD1 or TRBD2 (5 bases each). In germline, CDR1 is GTSNPN, CDR2 SVGIG (reference sequence). The CDR3 contains 13 residues. V was shortened by 3 bases and J by 3 bases, with 11 bases between the two germline ends.